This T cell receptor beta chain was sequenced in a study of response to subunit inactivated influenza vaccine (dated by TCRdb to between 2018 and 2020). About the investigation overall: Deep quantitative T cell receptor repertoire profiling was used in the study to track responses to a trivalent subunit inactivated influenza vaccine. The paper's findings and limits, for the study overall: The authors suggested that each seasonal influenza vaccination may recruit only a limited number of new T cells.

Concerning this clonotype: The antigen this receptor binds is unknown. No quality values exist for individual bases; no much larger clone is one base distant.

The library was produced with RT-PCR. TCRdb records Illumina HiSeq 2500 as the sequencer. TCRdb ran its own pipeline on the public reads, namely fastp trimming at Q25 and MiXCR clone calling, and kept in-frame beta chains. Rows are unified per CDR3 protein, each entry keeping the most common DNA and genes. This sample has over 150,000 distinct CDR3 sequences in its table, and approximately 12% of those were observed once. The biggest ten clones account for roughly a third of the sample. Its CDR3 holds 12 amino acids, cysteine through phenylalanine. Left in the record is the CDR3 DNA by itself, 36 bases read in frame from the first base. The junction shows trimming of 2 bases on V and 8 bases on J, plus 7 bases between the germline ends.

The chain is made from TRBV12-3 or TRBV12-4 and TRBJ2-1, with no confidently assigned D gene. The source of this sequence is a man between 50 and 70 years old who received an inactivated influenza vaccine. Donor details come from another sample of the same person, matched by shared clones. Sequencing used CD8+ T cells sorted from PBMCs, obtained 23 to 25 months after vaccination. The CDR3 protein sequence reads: CASSLQTHEQFF. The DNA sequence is TGTGCCAGCAGTTTACAAACCCATGAGCAGTTCTTC.